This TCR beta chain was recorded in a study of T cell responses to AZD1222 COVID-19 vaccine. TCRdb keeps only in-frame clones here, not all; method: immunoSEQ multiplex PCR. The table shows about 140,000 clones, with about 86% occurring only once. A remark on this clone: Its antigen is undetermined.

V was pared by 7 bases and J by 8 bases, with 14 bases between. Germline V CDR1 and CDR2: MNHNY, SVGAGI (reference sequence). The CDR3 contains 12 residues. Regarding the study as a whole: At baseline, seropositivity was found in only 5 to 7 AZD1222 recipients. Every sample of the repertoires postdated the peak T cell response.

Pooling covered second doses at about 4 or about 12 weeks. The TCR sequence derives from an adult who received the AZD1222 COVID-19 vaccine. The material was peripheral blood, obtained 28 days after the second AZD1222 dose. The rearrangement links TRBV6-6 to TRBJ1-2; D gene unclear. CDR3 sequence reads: CASNLDSQGYTF. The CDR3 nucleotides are TGTGCCAGCAACCTAGACTCTCAGGGCTACACCTTC.